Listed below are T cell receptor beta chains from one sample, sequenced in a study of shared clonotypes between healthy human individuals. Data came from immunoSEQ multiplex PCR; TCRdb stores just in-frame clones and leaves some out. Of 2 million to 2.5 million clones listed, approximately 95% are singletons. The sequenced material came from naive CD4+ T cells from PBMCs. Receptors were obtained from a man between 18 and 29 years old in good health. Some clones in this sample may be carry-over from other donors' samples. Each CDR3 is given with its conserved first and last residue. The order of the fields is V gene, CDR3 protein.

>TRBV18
CASSPNSPTLTDTQYF
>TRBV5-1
CASTPGQGRETQYF
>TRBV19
CASSARGFEVNEQYF
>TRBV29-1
CTTGERYNEQFF
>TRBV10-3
CAISEVPDTEAFF
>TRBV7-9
CASSRTGNEQYF
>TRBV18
CASSQGRGEQYF
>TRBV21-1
CASSKGPYEQYF
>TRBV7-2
CASSEQGADQPQHF
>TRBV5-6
CASSLLGQEPGAEQYF
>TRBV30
CASKRDEQYF
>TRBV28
CASMGTHGNYGYTF
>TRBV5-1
CASSKDPGTGELFF
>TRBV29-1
CSETTSDEQFF